One and the same sample provided the 5 T cell receptor beta chains below, sequenced in a study of PD-1 blockade in classical Hodgkin lymphoma (TCRdb year 2020). The library relied on the immunoSEQ multiplex PCR assay. The source is immuneACCESS, and TCRdb retained only in-frame sequences with V and J called. Part of the clones is not carried over; for the studies checked, unresolved V genes explain less than half of this, and the remainder is unexplained. The sample has roughly 40,000 clones on record, about 89% of them singletons. Jointly, the top ten make up 8.5% to 10% of the sample. The time point label corresponds to: cycle 1 day 1 (C1D1), immediately before nivolumab initiation. All trial patients had relapsed after autologous stem cell transplantation, with cohorts A, B and C differing in prior brentuximab vedotin exposure. Sequencing was performed on peripheral blood mononuclear cells (PBMCs), taken at baseline. The receptors were sampled from a human donor with classical Hodgkin lymphoma.

The chain joins TRBV5-4 to TRBJ2-5; D possibly uses TRBD1 or TRBD2 (5 bases each). V lost 0 bases and J lost 4, with 7 bases in between. The CDR3 is 13 amino acids. CDR1 is SGHNT and CDR2 is YYREEE in the germline V gene (reference sequence). The CDR3 sequence is CASSLAGAETQYF. The CDR3 nucleotides are TGTGCCAGCAGCTTGGCCGGGGCAGAGACCCAGTACTTC.

The chain carries TRBV19 and TRBJ1-1; no clear D. V lost 3 bases to trimming and J lost 10 bases, with 18 bases between them. This CDR3 spans 14 amino acids. Germline V CDR1 and CDR2: LNHDA, SQIVND (reference sequence). CDR3 region: CASSMFRQVRRAFF. The CDR3 nucleotides are TGTGCCAGTAGTATGTTTCGGCAGGTGAGGAGAGCTTTCTTT.

The chain recombines TRBV29-1 with TRBJ2-7, with TRBD2 matching 9 bases. This CDR3 has 15 residues. CDR1 is SQVTM, CDR2 ANQGSEA, per germline. J was trimmed by 3 bases and V by 2 bases; bases with no gene match: 8. This CDR3 is CSVEKAAGGNYEQYF. CDR3 DNA sequence: TGCAGCGTTGAAAAGGCAGCGGGAGGTAACTACGAGCAGTACTTC.

This clone was detected only once. The chain joins TRBV11-2 to TRBJ2-5; D not certain. V shed 1 base and J shed 0 bases, with 3 bases lying between them. Germline loops: CDR1 SGHAT, CDR2 FQNNGV. This CDR3 contains 13 residues. The CDR3 sequence is CASSLVDQETQYF. CDR3 DNA: TGTGCCAGCAGCTTAGTAGACCAAGAGACCCAGTACTTC.

J is TRBJ2-7 and V is TRBV30; the match to TRBD2 covers 13 bases. The CDR3 runs 12 residues. Germline trimming cut 7 bases from V and 5 bases from J; bases unmatched to any gene: 2. Germline CDR1 and CDR2: GTSNPN and SVGIG (reference sequence). For the CDR3, the DNA is TGTGCCTTTGGACTAGCGGGAGACGAGCAGTACTTC. This codes for CAFGLAGDEQYF.